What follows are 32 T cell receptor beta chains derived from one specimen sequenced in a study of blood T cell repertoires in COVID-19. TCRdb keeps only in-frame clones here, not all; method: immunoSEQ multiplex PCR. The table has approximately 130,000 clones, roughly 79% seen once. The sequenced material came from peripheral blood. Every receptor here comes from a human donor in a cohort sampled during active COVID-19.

The CDR3 DNA follows: TGTGCCAGCAGCGCAGAAAACATTCAGTACTTC. Its translation is CASSAENIQYF. This rearrangement joins TRBV5-5 to TRBJ2-4; no clear D. Trimming pared 4 bases from V and 5 bases from J, leaving 4 bases between. Looked up from germline, CDR1 is SGHKS and CDR2 is YYEKEE (reference sequence). The CDR3 extends over 11 amino acids.

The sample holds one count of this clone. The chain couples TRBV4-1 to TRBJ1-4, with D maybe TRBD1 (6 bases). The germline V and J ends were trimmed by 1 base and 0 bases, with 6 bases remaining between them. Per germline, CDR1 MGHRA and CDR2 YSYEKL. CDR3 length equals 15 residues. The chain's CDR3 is CASSQGTATNEKLFF. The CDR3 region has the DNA TGCGCCAGCAGCCAAGGGACAGCAACTAATGAAAAACTGTTTTTT.

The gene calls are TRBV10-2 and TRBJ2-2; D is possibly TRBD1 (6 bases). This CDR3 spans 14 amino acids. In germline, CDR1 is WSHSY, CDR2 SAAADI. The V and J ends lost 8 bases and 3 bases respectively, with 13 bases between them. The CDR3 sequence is CASAWGLDTGELFF. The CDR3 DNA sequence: TGCGCCAGCGCGTGGGGGCTGGACACCGGGGAGCTGTTTTTT.

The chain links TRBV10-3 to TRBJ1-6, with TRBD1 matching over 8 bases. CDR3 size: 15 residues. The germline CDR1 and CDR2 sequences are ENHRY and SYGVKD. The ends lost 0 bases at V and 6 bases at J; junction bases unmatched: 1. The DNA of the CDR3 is TGTGCCATCAGTGAGTCCGGGACAGGTAATTCACCCCTCCACTTT. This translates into CAISESGTGNSPLHF.

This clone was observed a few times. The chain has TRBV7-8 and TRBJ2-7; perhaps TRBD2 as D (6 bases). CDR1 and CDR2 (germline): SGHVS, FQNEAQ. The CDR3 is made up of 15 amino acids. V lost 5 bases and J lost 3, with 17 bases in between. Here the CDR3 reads CASSVLGGTDYEQYF. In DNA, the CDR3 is TGTGCCAGCAGCGTCCTCGGAGGGACCGACTACGAGCAGTACTTC.

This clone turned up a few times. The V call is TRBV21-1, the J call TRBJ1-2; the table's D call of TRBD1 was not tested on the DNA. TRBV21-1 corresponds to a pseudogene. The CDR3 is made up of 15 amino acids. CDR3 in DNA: TGTGCCAGCAGCAAAGAAAGAGGACAGAGCTATGGCTACACCTTC. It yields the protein CASSKERGQSYGYTF.

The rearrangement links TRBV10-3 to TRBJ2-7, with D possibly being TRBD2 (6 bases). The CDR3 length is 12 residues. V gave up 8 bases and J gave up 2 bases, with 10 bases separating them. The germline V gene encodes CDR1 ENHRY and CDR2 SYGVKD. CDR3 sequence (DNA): TGTGCCATCGCGGCGGGGACCTACGAGCAGTACTTC. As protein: CAIAAGTYEQYF.

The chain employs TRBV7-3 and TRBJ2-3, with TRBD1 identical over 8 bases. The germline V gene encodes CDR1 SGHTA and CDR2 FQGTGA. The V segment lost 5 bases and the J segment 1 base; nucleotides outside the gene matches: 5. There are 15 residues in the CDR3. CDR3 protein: CASSPGGAGTDTQYF. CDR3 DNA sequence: TGTGCCAGCAGCCCAGGGGGCGCGGGCACAGATACGCAGTATTTT.

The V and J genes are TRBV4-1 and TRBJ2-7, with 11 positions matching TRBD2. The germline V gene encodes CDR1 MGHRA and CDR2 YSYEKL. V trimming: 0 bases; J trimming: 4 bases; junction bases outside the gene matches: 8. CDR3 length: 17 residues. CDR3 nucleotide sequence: TGCGCCAGCAGCCAAGACCTAACTAGCGGGGGAAGGTACGAGCAGTACTTC. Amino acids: CASSQDLTSGGRYEQYF.

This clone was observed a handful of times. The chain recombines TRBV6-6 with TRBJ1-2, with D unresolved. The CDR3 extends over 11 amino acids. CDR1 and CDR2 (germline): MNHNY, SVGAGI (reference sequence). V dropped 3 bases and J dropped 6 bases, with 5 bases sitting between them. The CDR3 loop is CASSYPDGYTF. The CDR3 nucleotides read TGTGCCAGCAGTTATCCCGATGGCTACACCTTC.

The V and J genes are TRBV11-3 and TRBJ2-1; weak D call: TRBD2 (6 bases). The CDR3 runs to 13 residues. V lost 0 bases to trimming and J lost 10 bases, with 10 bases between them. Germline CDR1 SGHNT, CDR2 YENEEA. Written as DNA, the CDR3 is TGTGCCAGCAGCTTAGATCACGGAGGGGAGCAGTTCTTC. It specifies CASSLDHGGEQFF.

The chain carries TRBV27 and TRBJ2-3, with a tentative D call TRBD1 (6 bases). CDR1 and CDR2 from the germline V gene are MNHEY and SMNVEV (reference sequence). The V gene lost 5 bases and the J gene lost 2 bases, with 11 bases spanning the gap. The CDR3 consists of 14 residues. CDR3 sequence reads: CASSDRTATDTQYF. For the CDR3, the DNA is TGTGCCAGCAGTGACAGGACGGCCACAGATACGCAGTATTTT.

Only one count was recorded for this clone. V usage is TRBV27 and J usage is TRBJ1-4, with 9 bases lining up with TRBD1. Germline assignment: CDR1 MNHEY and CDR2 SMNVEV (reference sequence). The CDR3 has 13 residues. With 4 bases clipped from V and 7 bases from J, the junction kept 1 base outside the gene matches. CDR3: CASSWGQGEKLFF. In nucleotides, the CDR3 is TGTGCCAGCAGTTGGGGACAGGGTGAAAAACTGTTTTTT.

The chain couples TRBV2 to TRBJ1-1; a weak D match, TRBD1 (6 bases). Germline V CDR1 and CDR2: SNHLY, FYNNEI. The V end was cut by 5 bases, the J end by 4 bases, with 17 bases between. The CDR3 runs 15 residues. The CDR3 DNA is TGTGCCAGCAGTCGCCGACAGGACCCGTTCACTGAAGCTTTCTTT. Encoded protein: CASSRRQDPFTEAFF.

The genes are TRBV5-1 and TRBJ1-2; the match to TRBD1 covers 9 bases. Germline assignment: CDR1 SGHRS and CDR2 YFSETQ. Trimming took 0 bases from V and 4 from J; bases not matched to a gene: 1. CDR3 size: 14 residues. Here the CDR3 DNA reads TGCGCCAGCAGCTTGGAACAGGGGGCCTATGGCTACACCTTC. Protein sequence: CASSLEQGAYGYTF. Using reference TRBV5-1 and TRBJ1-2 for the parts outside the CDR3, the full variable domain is KAGVTQTPRYLIKTRGQQVTLSCSPISGHRSVSWYQQTPGQGLQFLFEYFSETQRNKGNFPGRFSGRQFSNSRSEMNVSTLELGDSALYLCASSLEQGAYGYTFGSGTRLTVV.

The CDR3 DNA is TGTGCCAGCAGTGAATGGCCCCAGGGGTCCACTGAAGCTTTCTTT. It specifies CASSEWPQGSTEAFF. The V gene is TRBV6-1, the J gene TRBJ1-1, with D possibly being TRBD1 (6 bases). CDR1 MNHNS and CDR2 SASEGT come from the germline V gene. The CDR3 totals 15 residues. With 2 bases removed from V and 4 bases from J, the gap between germline ends came to 14 bases.

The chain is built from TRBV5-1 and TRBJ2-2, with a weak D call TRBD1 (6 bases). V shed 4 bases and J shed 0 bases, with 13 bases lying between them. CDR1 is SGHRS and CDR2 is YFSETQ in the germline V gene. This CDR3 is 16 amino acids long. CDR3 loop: CASSRGAGANTGELFF. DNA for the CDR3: TGCGCCAGCAGCAGGGGAGCAGGGGCGAACACCGGGGAGCTGTTTTTT.

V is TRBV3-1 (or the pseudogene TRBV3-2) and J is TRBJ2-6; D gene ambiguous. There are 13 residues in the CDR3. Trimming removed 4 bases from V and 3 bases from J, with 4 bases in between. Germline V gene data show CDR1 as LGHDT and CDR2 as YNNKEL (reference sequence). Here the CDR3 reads CASSPSGANVLTF. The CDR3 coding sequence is TGTGCCAGCAGCCCTAGTGGGGCCAACGTCCTGACTTTC.

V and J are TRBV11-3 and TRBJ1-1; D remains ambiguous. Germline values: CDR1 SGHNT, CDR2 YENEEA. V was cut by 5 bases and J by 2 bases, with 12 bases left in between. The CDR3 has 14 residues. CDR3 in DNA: TGTGCCAGCAGCCGGACGGGGATCAACACTGAAGCTTTCTTT. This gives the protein CASSRTGINTEAFF.

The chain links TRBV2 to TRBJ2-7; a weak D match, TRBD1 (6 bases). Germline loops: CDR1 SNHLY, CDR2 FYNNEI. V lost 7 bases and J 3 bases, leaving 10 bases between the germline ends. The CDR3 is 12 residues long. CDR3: CASNTDSYEQYF. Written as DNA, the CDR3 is TGTGCCAGCAACACGGACAGCTACGAGCAGTACTTC. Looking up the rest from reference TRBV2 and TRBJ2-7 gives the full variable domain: EPEVTQTPSHQVTQMGQEVILRCVPISNHLYFYWYRQILGQKVEFLVSFYNNEISEKSEIFDDQFSVERPDGSNFTLKIRSTKLEDSAMYFCASNTDSYEQYFGPGTRLTVT.

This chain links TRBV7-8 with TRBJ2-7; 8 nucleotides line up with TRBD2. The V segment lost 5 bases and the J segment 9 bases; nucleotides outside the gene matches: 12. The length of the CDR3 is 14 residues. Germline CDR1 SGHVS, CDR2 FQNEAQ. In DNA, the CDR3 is TGTGCCAGCAGCCCGAGGGGCGGGGGGCGCGGGCAGTACTTC. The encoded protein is CASSPRGGGRGQYF.

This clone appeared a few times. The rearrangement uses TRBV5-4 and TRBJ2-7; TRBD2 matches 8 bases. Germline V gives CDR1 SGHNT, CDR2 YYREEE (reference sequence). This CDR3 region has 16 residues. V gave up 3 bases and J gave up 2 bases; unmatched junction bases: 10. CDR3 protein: CASSWGWSGGPYEQYF. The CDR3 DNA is TGTGCCAGCAGCTGGGGATGGAGCGGGGGCCCCTACGAGCAGTACTTC. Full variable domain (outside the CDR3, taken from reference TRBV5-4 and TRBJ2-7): ETGVTQSPTHLIKTRGQQVTLRCSSQSGHNTVSWYQQALGQGPQFIFQYYREEENGRGNFPPRFSGLQFPNYSSELNVNALELDDSALYLCASSWGWSGGPYEQYFGPGTRLTVT.

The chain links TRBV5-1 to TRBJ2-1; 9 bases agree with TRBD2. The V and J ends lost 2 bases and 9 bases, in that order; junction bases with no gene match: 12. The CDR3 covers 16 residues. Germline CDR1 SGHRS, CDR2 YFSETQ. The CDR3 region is CASSFEAGGAHGEQFF. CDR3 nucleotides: TGCGCCAGCAGCTTCGAAGCGGGGGGCGCCCACGGTGAGCAGTTCTTC.

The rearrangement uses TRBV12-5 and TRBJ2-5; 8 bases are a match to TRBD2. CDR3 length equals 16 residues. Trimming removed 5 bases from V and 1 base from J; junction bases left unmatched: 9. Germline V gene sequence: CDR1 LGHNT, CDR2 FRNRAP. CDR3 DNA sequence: TGTGCTAGTGGTACCGACGGGGGGGGAATCCAAGAGACCCAGTACTTC. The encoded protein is CASGTDGGGIQETQYF.

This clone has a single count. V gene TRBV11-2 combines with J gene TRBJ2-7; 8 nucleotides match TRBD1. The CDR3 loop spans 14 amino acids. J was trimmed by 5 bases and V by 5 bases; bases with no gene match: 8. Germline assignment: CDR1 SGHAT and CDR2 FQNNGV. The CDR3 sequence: CASSHGQGGDEQYF. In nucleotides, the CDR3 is TGTGCCAGCAGCCACGGACAGGGAGGAGACGAGCAGTACTTC.

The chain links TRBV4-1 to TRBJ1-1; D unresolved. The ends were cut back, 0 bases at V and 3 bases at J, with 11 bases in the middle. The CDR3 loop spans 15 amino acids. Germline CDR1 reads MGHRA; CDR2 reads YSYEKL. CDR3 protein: CASSQDEVVYTEAFF. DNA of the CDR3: TGCGCCAGCAGCCAAGATGAGGTGGTCTACACTGAAGCTTTCTTT.

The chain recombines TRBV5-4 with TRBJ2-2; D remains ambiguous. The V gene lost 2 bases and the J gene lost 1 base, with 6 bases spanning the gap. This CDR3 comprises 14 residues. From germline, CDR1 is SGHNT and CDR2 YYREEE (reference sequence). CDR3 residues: CASSFTRNTGELFF. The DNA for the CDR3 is TGTGCCAGCAGCTTTACAAGGAACACCGGGGAGCTGTTTTTT.

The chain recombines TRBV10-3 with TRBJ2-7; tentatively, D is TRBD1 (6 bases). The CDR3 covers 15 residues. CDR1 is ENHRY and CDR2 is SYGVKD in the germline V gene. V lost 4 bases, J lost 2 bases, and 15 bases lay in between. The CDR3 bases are TGTGCCATCAGTGGGGGACCCCAGGGGCCCTACGAGCAGTACTTC. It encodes CAISGGPQGPYEQYF.

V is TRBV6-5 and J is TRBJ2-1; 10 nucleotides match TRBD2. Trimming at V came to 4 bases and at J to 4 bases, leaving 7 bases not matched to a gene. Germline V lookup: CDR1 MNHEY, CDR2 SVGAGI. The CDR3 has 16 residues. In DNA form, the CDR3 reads TGTGCCAGCAGTTTACGGACTAGCGGTCTGTACAATGAGCAGTTCTTC. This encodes CASSLRTSGLYNEQFF.

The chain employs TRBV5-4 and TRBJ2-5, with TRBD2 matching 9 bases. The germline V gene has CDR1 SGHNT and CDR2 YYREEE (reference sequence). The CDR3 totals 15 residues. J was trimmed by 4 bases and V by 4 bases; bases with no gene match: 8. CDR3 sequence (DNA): TGTGCCAGCAGCCCGCATGGGACTAGCCGAGAGACCCAGTACTTC. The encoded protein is CASSPHGTSRETQYF.

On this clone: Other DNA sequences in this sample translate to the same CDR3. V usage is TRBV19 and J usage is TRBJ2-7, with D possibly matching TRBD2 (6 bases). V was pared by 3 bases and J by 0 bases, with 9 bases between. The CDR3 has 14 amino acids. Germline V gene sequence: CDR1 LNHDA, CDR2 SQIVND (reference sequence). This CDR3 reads CASSIGAGSYEQYF. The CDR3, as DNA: TGTGCCAGTAGTATCGGAGCGGGCTCCTACGAGCAGTACTTC.

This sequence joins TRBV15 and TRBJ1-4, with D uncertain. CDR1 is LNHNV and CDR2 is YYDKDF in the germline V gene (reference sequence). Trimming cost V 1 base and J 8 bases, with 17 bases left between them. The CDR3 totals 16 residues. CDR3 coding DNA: TGTGCCACCAGCAGAGTGGGAGGACCGGGGAACGAAAAACTGTTTTTT. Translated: CATSRVGGPGNEKLFF.